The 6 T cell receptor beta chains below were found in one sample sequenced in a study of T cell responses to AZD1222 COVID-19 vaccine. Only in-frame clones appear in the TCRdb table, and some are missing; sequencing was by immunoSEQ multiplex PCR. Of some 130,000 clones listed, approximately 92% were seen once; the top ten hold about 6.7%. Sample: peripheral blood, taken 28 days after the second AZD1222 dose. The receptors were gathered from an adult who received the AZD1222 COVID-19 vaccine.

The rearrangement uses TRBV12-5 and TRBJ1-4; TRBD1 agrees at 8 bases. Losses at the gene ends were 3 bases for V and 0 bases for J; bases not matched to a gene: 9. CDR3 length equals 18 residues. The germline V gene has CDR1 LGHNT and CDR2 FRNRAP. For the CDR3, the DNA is TGTGCTAGTGGTTTTTGGGTTATCAGGGGGCCAACTAATGAAAAACTGTTTTTT. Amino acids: CASGFWVIRGPTNEKLFF.

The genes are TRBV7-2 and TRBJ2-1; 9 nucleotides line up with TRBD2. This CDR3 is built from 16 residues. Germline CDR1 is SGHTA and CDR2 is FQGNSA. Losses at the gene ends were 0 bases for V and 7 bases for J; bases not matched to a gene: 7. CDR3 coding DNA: TGTGCCAGCAGCTTAGCATCGGCGGGGGGGTTGAATGAGCAGTTCTTC. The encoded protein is CASSLASAGGLNEQFF. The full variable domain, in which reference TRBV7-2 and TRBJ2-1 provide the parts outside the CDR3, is GAGVSQSPSNKVTEKGKDVELRCDPISGHTALYWYRQSLGQGLEFLIYFQGNSAPDKSGLPSDRFSAERTGGSVSTLTIQRTQQEDSAVYLCASSLASAGGLNEQFFGPGTRLTVL.

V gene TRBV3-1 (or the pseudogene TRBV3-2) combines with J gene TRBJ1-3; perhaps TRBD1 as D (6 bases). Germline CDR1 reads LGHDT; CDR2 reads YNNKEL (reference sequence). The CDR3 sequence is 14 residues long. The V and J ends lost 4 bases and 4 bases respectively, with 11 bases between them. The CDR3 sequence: CASSPQGTGNTIYF. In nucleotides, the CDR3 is TGTGCCAGCAGCCCTCAGGGGACCGGAAACACCATATATTTT.

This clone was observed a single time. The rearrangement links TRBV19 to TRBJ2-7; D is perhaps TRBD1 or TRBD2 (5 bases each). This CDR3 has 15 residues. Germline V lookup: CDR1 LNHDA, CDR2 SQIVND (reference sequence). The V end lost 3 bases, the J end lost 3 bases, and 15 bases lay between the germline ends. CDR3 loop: CASSIDGDASYEQYF. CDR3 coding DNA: TGTGCCAGTAGTATTGACGGGGACGCCAGCTACGAGCAGTACTTC.

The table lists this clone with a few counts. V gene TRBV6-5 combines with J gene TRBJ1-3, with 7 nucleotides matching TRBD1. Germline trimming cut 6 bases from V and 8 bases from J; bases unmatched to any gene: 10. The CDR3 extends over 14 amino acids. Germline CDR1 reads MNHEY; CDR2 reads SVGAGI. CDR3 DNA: TGTGCCAGCAGCCCCCAGGGGGAGTGGGACACCATATATTTT. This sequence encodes CASSPQGEWDTIYF.

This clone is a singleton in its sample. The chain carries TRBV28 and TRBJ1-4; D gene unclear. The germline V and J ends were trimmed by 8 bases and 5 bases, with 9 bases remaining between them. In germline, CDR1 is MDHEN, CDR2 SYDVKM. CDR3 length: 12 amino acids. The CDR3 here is CASRGVNEKLFF. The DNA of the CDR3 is TGTGCCAGCCGCGGGGTGAATGAAAAACTGTTTTTT.